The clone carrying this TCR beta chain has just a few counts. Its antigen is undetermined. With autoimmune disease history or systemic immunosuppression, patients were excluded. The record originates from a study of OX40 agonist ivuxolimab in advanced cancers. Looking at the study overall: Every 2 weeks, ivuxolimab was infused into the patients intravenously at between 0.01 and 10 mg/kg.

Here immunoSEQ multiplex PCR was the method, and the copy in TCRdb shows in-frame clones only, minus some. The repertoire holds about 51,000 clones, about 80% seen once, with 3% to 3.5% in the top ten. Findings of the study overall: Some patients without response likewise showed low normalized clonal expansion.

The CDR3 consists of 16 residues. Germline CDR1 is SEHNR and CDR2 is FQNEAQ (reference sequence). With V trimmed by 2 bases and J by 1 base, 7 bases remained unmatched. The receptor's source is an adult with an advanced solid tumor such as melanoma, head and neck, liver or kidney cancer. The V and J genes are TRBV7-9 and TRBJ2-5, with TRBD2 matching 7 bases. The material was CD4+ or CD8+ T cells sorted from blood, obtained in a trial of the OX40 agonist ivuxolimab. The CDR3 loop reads CASSLRRGLPQETQYF. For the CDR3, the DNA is TGTGCCAGCAGCTTACGGCGGGGGTTACCCCAAGAGACCCAGTACTTC.